One sample yielded the 15 T cell receptor beta chains listed below, sequenced in a study of blood T cell repertoires in COVID-19. Some clones are missing from TCRdb's copy, which holds only in-frame ones; the method was immunoSEQ multiplex PCR. The sample has 60,000 to 90,000 clones, 80% to 95% seen once. The sequenced material came from peripheral blood. The origin of the receptors is a woman of 80 years or more with acute or convalescent COVID-19.

This CDR3 is CASRPRVLPTEAFF. Written as DNA, the CDR3 is TGTGCCAGCAGACCCCGCGTCTTGCCCACTGAAGCTTTCTTT. The J gene is TRBJ1-1, the V gene TRBV2, with unresolved D. This CDR3 contains 14 residues. Germline V lookup: CDR1 SNHLY, CDR2 FYNNEI. Deletions cut 6 bases from V and 4 bases from J, with 15 bases between.

The CDR3 reads CASSEWTGDYYGYTF. Written as DNA, the CDR3 is TGTGCCAGCAGCGAATGGACAGGGGATTACTATGGCTACACCTTC. The chain combines TRBV7-9 with TRBJ1-2; TRBD1 aligns across 9 bases. CDR3 length: 15 residues. Trimming at V came to 5 bases and at J to 3 bases, leaving 7 bases not matched to a gene. Germline V gene sequence: CDR1 SEHNR, CDR2 FQNEAQ (reference sequence).

This clone was detected once. The chain links TRBV27 to TRBJ2-5; TRBD1 matches at 7 bases. In germline, CDR1 is MNHEY, CDR2 SMNVEV (reference sequence). The CDR3 extends over 16 amino acids. Germline trimming cut 6 bases from V and 0 bases from J; bases unmatched to any gene: 10. In DNA form, the CDR3 reads TGTGCCAGCAGGATGATCGGGACAGACTACCAAGAGACCCAGTACTTC. This translates into CASRMIGTDYQETQYF.

V and J are TRBV2 and TRBJ2-1; 9 bases match TRBD1. Trimming removed 6 bases from V and 4 bases from J; junction bases left unmatched: 7. This CDR3 is 15 amino acids long. Germline CDR1 is SNHLY and CDR2 is FYNNEI. This chain's CDR3 is CASRVDRGSYNEQFF. CDR3 in DNA: TGTGCCAGCAGAGTAGACAGGGGGAGTTACAATGAGCAGTTCTTC. The entire variable domain, with the rest obtained from reference TRBV2 and TRBJ2-1, is as follows: EPEVTQTPSHQVTQMGQEVILRCVPISNHLYFYWYRQILGQKVEFLVSFYNNEISEKSEIFDDQFSVERPDGSNFTLKIRSTKLEDSAMYFCASRVDRGSYNEQFFGPGTRLTVL.

CDR3 amino acids: CASSQVTGVYNEQFF. The CDR3 DNA is TGCGCCAGCAGCCAAGTAACAGGGGTCTACAATGAGCAGTTCTTC. This sequence joins TRBV4-1 and TRBJ2-1, with 7 bases that match TRBD1. V lost 1 base to trimming and J lost 3 bases; unmatched junction nucleotides: 3. The CDR3 is 15 amino acids. CDR1 MGHRA and CDR2 YSYEKL come from the germline V gene.

J is TRBJ1-2 and V is TRBV5-1; D perhaps matches TRBD1 (5 bases). Germline V gene lookup returns CDR1 SGHRS and CDR2 YFSETQ. The CDR3 has 16 amino acids. Deletions cut 3 bases from V and 2 bases from J, with 17 bases between. The CDR3 nucleotides read TGCGCCAGCAGCTCAGACGCTCGACAGCCAAACTATGGCTACACCTTC. It is translated as CASSSDARQPNYGYTF.

The chain joins TRBV6-5 to TRBJ1-2; 8 positions match TRBD1. Trimming took 4 bases from V and 5 from J; bases not matched to a gene: 9. CDR1 and CDR2 from the germline V gene are MNHEY and SVGAGI. This CDR3 has 15 residues. The CDR3 coding sequence is TGTGCCAGCAGTTCCCTAGACAGGGGAGCTTATGGCTACACCTTC. It is translated as CASSSLDRGAYGYTF.

CDR3 protein: CASSPGDGTYEQYF. The CDR3 bases are TGTGCCAGCAGCCCAGGGGACGGAACCTACGAGCAGTACTTC. V is TRBV3-1 (or the pseudogene TRBV3-2) and J is TRBJ2-7; D might be TRBD1 (6 bases). The CDR3 totals 14 residues. Germline loops: CDR1 LGHDT, CDR2 YNNKEL (reference sequence). V was pared by 4 bases and J by 2 bases, with 12 bases between.

The rearrangement joins TRBV5-1 to TRBJ1-2; maybe TRBD1 (5 bases). V was trimmed by 5 bases and J by 9 bases, leaving 32 bases between them. The CDR3 extends over 18 amino acids. The germline CDR1 and CDR2 sequences are SGHRS and YFSETQ. CDR3 coding DNA: TGCGCCAGCAGAAGCTCAGCCTTACAGCCTCTGTTCCTGGACAGCTACACCTTC. This encodes CASRSSALQPLFLDSYTF.

This clone was detected once. Additional DNA sequences in this sample encode the identical CDR3. This chain's CDR3 is CASSPGGAGNQPQHF. DNA for the CDR3: TGTGCCAGCAGTCCAGGGGGCGCCGGAAATCAGCCCCAGCATTTT. The chain combines TRBV6-2 or TRBV6-3 with TRBJ1-5, with 8 bases identical to TRBD1. CDR3 length equals 15 residues. The V gene's germline CDR1 is MNHEY and CDR2 SVGEGT. The V segment lost 5 bases and the J segment 4 bases; nucleotides outside the gene matches: 7.

The chain carries TRBV10-2 and TRBJ1-6, with 7 positions matching TRBD1. This CDR3 has 16 amino acids. J was trimmed by 7 bases and V by 6 bases; bases with no gene match: 12. CDR1 and CDR2 (germline): WSHSY, SAAADI. DNA for the CDR3: TGCGCCAGCAGCCTGACAGGGCCTCTGTGGAATTCACCCCTCCACTTT. As protein: CASSLTGPLWNSPLHF.

The chain has TRBV10-3 and TRBJ1-2; possible D gene TRBD1, 5 bases. Germline loops: CDR1 ENHRY, CDR2 SYGVKD. The V gene lost 8 bases and the J gene lost 4 bases, with 26 bases spanning the gap. The CDR3 is 17 amino acids. CDR3 sequence: CAIPGHGGARNLYGYTF. CDR3 DNA sequence: TGTGCCATCCCGGGTCATGGCGGGGCCAGGAATCTCTATGGCTACACCTTC.

The chain is built from TRBV9 and TRBJ2-1, with D maybe TRBD2 (5 bases). Germline CDR1 and CDR2: SGDLS and YYNGEE. V lost 0 bases and J 1 base, leaving 8 bases between the germline ends. The CDR3 has 15 residues. CDR3 protein: CASSVALASYNEQFF. The CDR3 DNA sequence: TGTGCCAGCAGCGTAGCTCTAGCATCCTACAATGAGCAGTTCTTC.

This clone showed up just a few times. The V gene is TRBV29-1, the J gene TRBJ1-4; 10 nucleotides agree with TRBD1. Germline CDR1 SQVTM, CDR2 ANQGSEA. Trimming removed 1 base from V and 0 bases from J; junction bases left unmatched: 2. The CDR3 is made up of 16 amino acids. Here the CDR3 reads CSVEVGTGATNEKLFF. The DNA of the CDR3 is TGCAGCGTTGAAGTGGGGACAGGGGCAACTAATGAAAAACTGTTTTTT.

The V call is TRBV19, the J call TRBJ2-1; D may be TRBD2 (6 bases). Germline CDR1 is LNHDA and CDR2 is SQIVND (reference sequence). The CDR3 runs to 14 residues. Trimming removed 5 bases from V and 11 bases from J, with 19 bases in between. CDR3 bases: TGTGCCAGTAGTCCCTCCGGGACTTCTATCAAGCAGTTCTTC. Protein sequence: CASSPSGTSIKQFF.